A single T cell receptor beta chain is shown here with its context. The data were taken from a study of blood T cell repertoires in COVID-19. The overall study: Material from acute and convalescent COVID-19 was sourced from the United States, Italy and Spain. PBMCs, B-cell-depleted T cells, or T cells provided the cDNA or gDNA that made up the material.

Original processing methods: The assay estimated nucleated cells by amplifying reference gene primers. Clones were read by immunoSEQ multiplex PCR, and TCRdb kept only the in-frame ones, dropping some. V and J calls and clone size are as listed in that table; D and trimming were resolved from the DNA. The sample yields roughly 68,000 clones, about nine tenths seen once. CDR3 length: 14 amino acids. Germline values: CDR1 LNHDA, CDR2 SQIVND (reference sequence). V was pared by 6 bases and J by 8 bases, with 7 bases of the junction left unmatched. The sample consisted of peripheral blood. V usage is TRBV19 and J usage is TRBJ1-4; 9 bases align to TRBD1. The sequence was collected from a man in his fifties or sixties with active COVID-19. The CDR3 nucleotides are TGTGCCAGTAGGAAATGGGACAGGGAAGAAAAACTGTTTTTT. It translates to CASRKWDREEKLFF.